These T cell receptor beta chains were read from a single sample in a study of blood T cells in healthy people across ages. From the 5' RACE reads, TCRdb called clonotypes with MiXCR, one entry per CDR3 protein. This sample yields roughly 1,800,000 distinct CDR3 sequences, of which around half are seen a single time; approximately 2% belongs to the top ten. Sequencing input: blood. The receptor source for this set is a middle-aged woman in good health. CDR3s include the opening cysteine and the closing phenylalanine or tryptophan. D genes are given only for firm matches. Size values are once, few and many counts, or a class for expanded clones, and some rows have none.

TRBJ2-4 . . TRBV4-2 CASSQERVENIQYF TGTGCCAGCAGCCAAGAAAGGGTGGAAAACATTCAGTACTTC
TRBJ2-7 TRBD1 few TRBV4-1 CASSQDQGQGAYEQYF TGCGCCAGCAGCCAAGATCAAGGACAGGGGGCCTACGAGCAGTACTTC
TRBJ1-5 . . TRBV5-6 CASSFIGDDSNQPQHF TGTGCCAGCAGCTTCATAGGGGATGATAGCAATCAGCCCCAGCATTTT
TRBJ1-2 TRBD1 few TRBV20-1 CSARDPGQYYGYTF TGCAGTGCTAGAGATCCGGGACAGTACTATGGCTACACCTTC
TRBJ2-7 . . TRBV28 CASSFVGDPREQYF TGTGCCAGCAGTTTTGTCGGGGACCCACGCGAGCAGTACTTC
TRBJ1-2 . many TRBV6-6 CASSSDGYTF TGTGCCAGCAGTTCGGATGGCTACACCTTC
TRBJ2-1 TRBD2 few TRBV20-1 CSARDRTSNEQFF TGCAGTGCTAGAGATCGGACTAGTAATGAGCAGTTCTTC
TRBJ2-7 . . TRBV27 CASTPPMQGPVCEQYF TGTGCCAGCACACCCCCAATGCAGGGCCCTGTCTGCGAGCAGTACTTC
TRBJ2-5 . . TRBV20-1 CSASPTDIQETQYF TGCAGTGCTAGTCCCACGGACATTCAAGAGACCCAGTACTTC
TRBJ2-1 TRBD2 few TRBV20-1 CSATGGLAGLSYNEQFF TGCAGTGCTACAGGTGGGCTAGCGGGCCTCTCCTACAATGAGCAGTTCTTC
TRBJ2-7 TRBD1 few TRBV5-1 CASSRQGDFDEQYF TGCGCCAGCAGCCGACAGGGCGACTTTGACGAGCAGTACTTC
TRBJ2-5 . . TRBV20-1 CSAKGHQETQYF TGCAGTGCTAAGGGGCACCAAGAGACCCAGTACTTC
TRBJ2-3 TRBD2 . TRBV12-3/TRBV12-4 CASMGGADTQYF TGTGCCAGCATGGGAGGGGCAGATACGCAGTATTTT
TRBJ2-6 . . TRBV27 CASSPGVVRSGANVLTF TGTGCCAGCAGTCCGGGTGTTGTCCGCTCTGGGGCCAACGTCCTGACTTTC
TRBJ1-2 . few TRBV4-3 CASSQVLFYGYTF TGCGCCAGCAGCCAAGTTCTTTTCTATGGCTACACCTTC
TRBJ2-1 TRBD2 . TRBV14 CASSQSTSGGAEQFF TGTGCCAGCAGCCAATCGACTAGCGGGGGGGCTGAGCAGTTCTTC
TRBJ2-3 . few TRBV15 CATSRPHRPPDADTQYF TGTGCCACCAGCAGACCACACCGCCCCCCCGATGCAGATACGCAGTATTTT
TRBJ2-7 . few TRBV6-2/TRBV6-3 CASSYSTIEGGHLYEQYF TGTGCCAGCAGTTACTCTACCATCGAGGGGGGGCATCTCTACGAGCAGTACTTC
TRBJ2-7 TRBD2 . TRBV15 CATRPGGSYEQYF TGTGCCACCAGGCCGGGGGGTTCCTACGAGCAGTACTTC
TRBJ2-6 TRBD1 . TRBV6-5 CASIYGTGISSGANVLTF TGTGCCAGCATTTACGGGACAGGGATCAGCTCTGGGGCCAACGTCCTGACTTTC
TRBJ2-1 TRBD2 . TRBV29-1 CSVRTSGGASGNERFF TGCAGCGTGAGGACTAGCGGGGGGGCATCGGGGAATGAGCGGTTCTTC
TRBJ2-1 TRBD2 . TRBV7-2 CASSPGGSGGPEQFF TGTGCCAGCAGCCCGGGGGGTAGCGGGGGTCCTGAGCAGTTCTTC
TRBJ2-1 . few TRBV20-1 CSSLEANIDEQFF TGCAGTAGCCTGGAAGCGAATATAGATGAGCAGTTCTTC
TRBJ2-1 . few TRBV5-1 CASSFDRRYNEQFF TGCGCCAGCAGCTTCGACAGGCGATACAATGAGCAGTTCTTC
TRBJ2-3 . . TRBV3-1 CASSQDYTGNTQYF TGTGCCAGCAGCCAAGACTACACAGGGAATACGCAGTATTTT
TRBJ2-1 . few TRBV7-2 CASSFRRNNEQFF TGTGCCAGCAGCTTCCGACGGAACAATGAGCAGTTCTTC
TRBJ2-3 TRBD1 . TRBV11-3 CASRSDRDTDTQYF TGTGCCAGCAGATCTGACAGGGACACAGATACGCAGTATTTT
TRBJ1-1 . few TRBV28 CASSLRMYNTEAFF TGTGCCAGCAGTTTGCGCATGTATAACACTGAAGCTTTCTTT
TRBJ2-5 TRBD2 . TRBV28 CASSFGGLAEQETQYF TGTGCCAGCAGTTTCGGAGGACTAGCGGAACAAGAGACCCAGTACTTC
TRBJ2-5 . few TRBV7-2 CASSYPILGSGTETQYF TGTGCCAGCAGCTACCCCATCCTCGGTAGTGGGACGGAGACCCAGTACTTC
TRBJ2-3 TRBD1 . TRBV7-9 CASSLQPGTGSTDTQYF TGTGCCAGCAGCCTTCAACCCGGGACAGGTTCCACAGATACGCAGTATTTT
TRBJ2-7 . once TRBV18 CASPPPREYEQYF TGTGCCAGCCCACCACCCAGGGAGTACGAGCAGTACTTC
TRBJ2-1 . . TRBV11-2 CASSLPGRGPNEQFF TGTGCCAGCAGCTTGCCGGGGCGGGGGCCCAATGAGCAGTTCTTC
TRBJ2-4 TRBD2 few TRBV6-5 CASSYSLAGGKNIQYF TGTGCCAGCAGTTACTCGTTAGCGGGGGGCAAAAACATTCAGTACTTC
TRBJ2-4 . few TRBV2 CASRLGTLAKNIQYF TGTGCCAGCAGGCTAGGGACTTTAGCCAAAAACATTCAGTACTTC